One and the same sample provided the 20 T cell receptor beta chains below, sequenced in a study. Using its own MiXCR run on the 5' RACE reads, TCRdb lists one record per CDR3 protein. The sample consists of about 64,000 distinct CDR3 sequences, 22% of them appearing once. The specimen was memory CD4+ T cells sorted from a lymph node. Subset specified: memory CD4+ T cells, CD4+CD45RO+CD25-. These receptors were collected from a female donor with breast cancer.

The chain has TRBV4-1 and TRBJ2-3; 8 bases align to TRBD2. V lost 0 bases to trimming and J lost 5 bases; unmatched junction nucleotides: 16. CDR3 length: 19 amino acids. Germline V gene data show CDR1 as MGHRA and CDR2 as YSYEKL. The CDR3 reads CASSQEALRAAGELDTQYF. The CDR3 nucleotides read TGCGCCAGCAGCCAAGAGGCCCTACGGGCAGCGGGAGAATTAGATACGCAGTATTTT.

V gene TRBV7-2 combines with J gene TRBJ1-2; D not resolved. Germline V lookup: CDR1 SGHTA, CDR2 FQGNSA. V was clipped by 1 base and J by 0 bases, with 12 bases between them. The CDR3 is 16 residues long. CDR3 amino acids: CASSLVGPVTNYGYTF. CDR3 sequence (DNA): TGTGCCAGCAGCTTAGTCGGGCCAGTTACTAACTATGGCTACACCTTC.

Ten or more counts support this clonotype. The CDR3 coding sequence is TGTGCCAGCAGACCTTCGGATACCTACGAGCAGTACTTC. Translating gives CASRPSDTYEQYF. The chain is built from TRBV12-3 or TRBV12-4 and TRBJ2-7; D gene ambiguous. The CDR3 runs 13 residues. V lost 6 bases to trimming and J lost 2 bases, with 11 bases between them.

This chain connects TRBV5-1 to TRBJ2-3; D is perhaps TRBD1 (6 bases). V dropped 4 bases and J dropped 2 bases, with 8 bases sitting between them. The germline CDR1 and CDR2 sequences are SGHRS and YFSETQ. This CDR3 region has 13 residues. CDR3 sequence (DNA): TGCGCCAGCAGCCCAGGGGCCACAGATACGCAGTATTTT. As protein: CASSPGATDTQYF.

This clonotype was seen many times. The V and J genes are TRBV20-1 and TRBJ1-2; D gene uncertain. The length of the CDR3 is 9 residues. In germline, CDR1 is DFQATT, CDR2 SNEGSKA (reference sequence). V lost 6 bases, J lost 6 bases, and 5 bases lay in between. CDR3 coding DNA: TGCAGTGCCGACCATGGCTACACCTTC. Translated: CSADHGYTF.

The chain employs TRBV5-6 and TRBJ1-6, with 8 bases fitting TRBD1. CDR3 length equals 15 residues. Trimming cost V 4 bases and J 9 bases; bases outside gene matches: 9. From germline, CDR1 is SGHDT and CDR2 YYEEEE. Here the CDR3 reads CASSRIGQGSSPLHF. The CDR3 nucleotides read TGTGCCAGCAGCCGCATCGGACAGGGTAGTTCACCCCTCCACTTT.

This clonotype appeared many times. The chain has TRBV20-1 and TRBJ1-2; no clear D. CDR1 and CDR2 from the germline V gene are DFQATT and SNEGSKA (reference sequence). V was trimmed by 6 bases and J by 2 bases, leaving 10 bases between them. This CDR3 spans 12 amino acids. CDR3 DNA: TGCAGTGCGATTGACGGGAACTATGGCTACACCTTC. The encoded protein is CSAIDGNYGYTF.

V usage is TRBV7-9 and J usage is TRBJ2-1; 7 positions agree with TRBD1. Per germline, CDR1 SEHNR and CDR2 FQNEAQ (reference sequence). V lost 3 bases, J lost 7 bases, and 6 bases stayed unmatched. CDR3 length: 14 residues. CDR3: CASSLGQGENEQFF. CDR3 sequence (DNA): TGTGCCAGCAGCTTGGGGCAGGGGGAGAATGAGCAGTTCTTC. Using reference TRBV7-9 and TRBJ2-1 for the parts outside the CDR3, the full variable domain is DTGVSQNPRHKITKRGQNVTFRCDPISEHNRLYWYRQTLGQGPEFLTYFQNEAQLEKSRLLSDRFSAERPKGSFSTLEIQRTEQGDSAMYLCASSLGQGENEQFFGPGTRLTVL.

This clonotype has a handful of counts. This rearrangement joins TRBV5-6 to TRBJ1-2; D is unclear. Trimming left V 0 bases short and J 2 bases short, with 11 bases between. Looked up from germline, CDR1 is SGHDT and CDR2 is YYEEEE. The CDR3 runs to 15 residues. This chain's CDR3 is CASSLGPTENYGYTF. CDR3 DNA sequence: TGTGCCAGCAGCTTGGGACCGACGGAGAACTATGGCTACACCTTC.

J is TRBJ2-3 and V is TRBV20-1; 12 nucleotides match TRBD2. V shed 2 bases, J shed 5 bases, and the junction held 20 bases outside the gene matches. The CDR3 runs 20 residues. Germline assignment: CDR1 DFQATT and CDR2 SNEGSKA (reference sequence). DNA of the CDR3: TGCAGTGCTAGATTGCCCCTAGCGGGAGGGCCTTCAGGGGTGGGAGATACGCAGTATTTT. Residues: CSARLPLAGGPSGVGDTQYF.

This clonotype has ten or more counts. The gene calls are TRBV6-6 and TRBJ1-2, with D tentatively TRBD1 (5 bases). The CDR3 totals 18 residues. Per the germline V gene, CDR1 is MNHNY and CDR2 is SVGAGI (reference sequence). Trimming removed 2 bases from V and 0 bases from J, with 19 bases in between. Written as DNA, the CDR3 is TGTGCCAGCAGTTACCTGGGCAGTACAGGACCTGCTAACTATGGCTACACCTTC. It codes for CASSYLGSTGPANYGYTF.

The V call is TRBV6-6, the J call TRBJ1-1; D not certain. Germline V CDR1 and CDR2: MNHNY, SVGAGI (reference sequence). The CDR3 contains 11 residues. V was cut by 7 bases and J by 8 bases, with 11 bases left in between. CDR3 DNA sequence: TGTGCCAGCACCAAGGTGGACGAAGCTTTCTTT. It is translated as CASTKVDEAFF.

The chain links TRBV28 to TRBJ2-7; 7 bases are shared with TRBD1. The CDR3 is 14 residues long. The V segment lost 5 bases and the J segment 2 bases; nucleotides outside the gene matches: 6. Per the germline V gene, CDR1 is MDHEN and CDR2 is SYDVKM. The CDR3 DNA is TGTGCCAGCAGTAGGGGACAGACCCCCTACGAGCAGTACTTC. Translation: CASSRGQTPYEQYF.

Points on this clonotype: A much larger clone lies a single base off, so this may be a read error. The chain links TRBV7-7 to TRBJ2-3; D not certain. The CDR3 sequence is 13 residues long. CDR1 SSHAT and CDR2 FNYEAQ come from the germline V gene (reference sequence). The CDR3 region is CASSLDVRGTQYF. CDR3 DNA sequence: TGTGCTAGCAGCTTAGACGTTAGAGGTACGCAGTATTTT.

As concerns this clonotype: One base away lies a much larger clone, so this may be a sequencing read error. The rearrangement links TRBV20-1 to TRBJ2-4, with 7 nucleotides matching TRBD2. This CDR3 comprises 15 residues. Germline CDR1 reads DFQATT; CDR2 reads SNEGSKA (reference sequence). This chain's CDR3 is CSTSDGRDAKNIQYF. Here the CDR3 DNA reads TGCAGTACTAGCGATGGCAGGGATGCCAAAAACATTCAGTACTTC.

This clonotype was seen repeatedly, ten times or more. The V gene is TRBV5-1, the J gene TRBJ1-6, with D possibly TRBD1 on 5 matching bases. CDR1 is SGHRS and CDR2 is YFSETQ in the germline V gene. With 0 bases removed from V and 15 bases from J, the gap between germline ends came to 10 bases. CDR3 size: 12 residues. CDR3 in DNA: TGCGCCAGCAGCTTGGACGGGGGAGGCCTCCACTTT. Protein product: CASSLDGGGLHF.

The rearrangement links TRBV29-1 to TRBJ2-6; D perhaps matches TRBD2 (6 bases). Trimming shortened V by 1 base and J by 2 bases, and 9 bases separated the two germline ends. Germline CDR1 and CDR2: SQVTM and ANQGSEA. The CDR3 runs 15 residues. As DNA, the CDR3 is TGCAGCGTTGAAGGAGGAGGGACTGGGGCCAACGTCCTGACTTTC. Translated, it gives CSVEGGGTGANVLTF. Full variable domain (outside the CDR3, taken from reference TRBV29-1 and TRBJ2-6): SAVISQKPSRDICQRGTSLTIQCQVDSQVTMMFWYRQQPGQSLTLIATANQGSEATYESGFVIDKFPISRPNLTFSTLTVSNMSPEDSSIYLCSVEGGGTGANVLTFGAGSRLTVL.

This clonotype was recorded at least ten times. The chain links TRBV28 to TRBJ2-4, with 10 nucleotides matching TRBD2. Germline V gene data show CDR1 as MDHEN and CDR2 as SYDVKM. V shed 6 bases, J shed 4 bases, and the junction held 9 bases outside the gene matches. The CDR3 loop spans 16 amino acids. The CDR3, as DNA: TGTGCCAGCAGACCAACAGGAGCGGGAGGGAAAAACATTCAGTACTTC. Amino acids: CASRPTGAGGKNIQYF.

The table lists this clonotype with a few counts. This chain links TRBV20-1 with TRBJ2-1; 8 nucleotides align to TRBD2. This CDR3 contains 12 residues. Per germline, CDR1 DFQATT and CDR2 SNEGSKA (reference sequence). Trimming at V came to 5 bases and at J to 4 bases, leaving 1 base not matched to a gene. CDR3 protein: CSAAGGYNEQFF. The CDR3 coding sequence is TGCAGTGCTGCGGGGGGATACAATGAGCAGTTCTTC.

There are a few counts of this clonotype. The genes are TRBV6-5 and TRBJ2-2; 10 bases are a match to TRBD2. The CDR3 runs 15 residues. The J segment lost 6 bases and the V segment lost 6 bases, leaving 7 bases of the junction unmatched. Germline CDR1 reads MNHEY; CDR2 reads SVGAGI. This CDR3 is CASREAGGPSGELFF. The CDR3 DNA reads as TGTGCCAGCAGGGAAGCGGGAGGGCCTTCCGGGGAGCTGTTTTTT.